What follows are 30 T cell receptor beta chains derived from one specimen sequenced in a study of blood T cell repertoires in COVID-19 (dated by TCRdb to about 2020). Library preparation employed the immunoSEQ multiplex PCR assay. The table was pulled from immuneACCESS by TCRdb, which kept in-frame rearrangements only. Such tables lose some clones; where checked, under half of the loss comes from unresolved V genes, and the rest has no known cause. The sample table shows 180,000 or so clones, and 70% to 90% are seen once. Jointly, the top ten make up 4% to 5% of the sample. Sample: peripheral blood. The receptors shown here come from a woman under 40 with acute or convalescent COVID-19.

This clone was seen ten or more times. V is TRBV19 and J is TRBJ1-2, with D hard to call. Trimming stripped 3 bases from V and 1 base from J, with 12 bases between. CDR1 and CDR2 from the germline V gene are LNHDA and SQIVND (reference sequence). The CDR3 extends over 15 amino acids. CDR3 nucleotides: TGTGCCAGTAGTATTGCGGCGAGCGGTAACTATGGCTACACCTTC. Translation gives CASSIAASGNYGYTF.

The gene calls are TRBV2 and TRBJ1-1; D is unclear. V lost 5 bases and J lost 8, with 6 bases in between. CDR3 length: 10 residues. Germline CDR1 SNHLY, CDR2 FYNNEI. The CDR3 is CASSYKEAFF. The DNA for the CDR3 is TGTGCCAGCAGTTATAAAGAAGCTTTCTTT.

The chain is built from TRBV24-1 and TRBJ2-1; TRBD2 aligns across 13 bases. This CDR3 is built from 16 residues. Trimming took 4 bases from V and 5 from J; bases not matched to a gene: 4. Per the germline V gene, CDR1 is KGHDR and CDR2 is SFDVKD. For the CDR3, the DNA is TGTGCCACCAGTGACCGGACTAGCGGGGGCCACAATGAGCAGTTCTTC. It yields the protein CATSDRTSGGHNEQFF.

This chain links TRBV6-6 with TRBJ1-4; 7 nucleotides line up with TRBD1. Looked up from germline, CDR1 is MNHNY and CDR2 is SVGAGI (reference sequence). The CDR3 spans 13 residues. V shed 7 bases, J shed 8 bases, and the junction held 7 bases outside the gene matches. This CDR3 is CASKGQYLEKLFF. The CDR3 nucleotides read TGTGCCAGCAAGGGACAGTACCTCGAAAAACTGTTTTTT.

The V gene is TRBV2, the J gene TRBJ2-5, with D unresolved. V lost 7 bases, J lost 3 bases, and 6 bases lay in between. Germline V gene sequence: CDR1 SNHLY, CDR2 FYNNEI. The CDR3 totals 11 residues. CDR3 region: CASKEEETQYF. CDR3 nucleotide sequence: TGTGCCAGCAAAGAGGAAGAGACCCAGTACTTC.

This clone was detected a few times. This rearrangement joins TRBV18 to TRBJ1-2; the D gene is possibly TRBD1 (5 bases). The CDR3 is made up of 14 amino acids. CDR1 KGHSH and CDR2 LQKENI come from the germline V gene. The V end lost 3 bases, the J end lost 8 bases, and 16 bases lay between the germline ends. The CDR3: CASSPPSSQGGYTF. The CDR3 DNA reads TGTGCCAGCTCACCTCCCTCCTCCCAGGGCGGCTACACCTTC.

The chain uses TRBV5-1 and TRBJ2-4; TRBD2 agrees at 8 bases. With 4 bases clipped from V and 9 bases from J, the junction kept 15 bases outside the gene matches. The CDR3 runs to 16 residues. The germline V gene has CDR1 SGHRS and CDR2 YFSETQ. CDR3 in DNA: TGCGCCAGCAGCGTAGACGTCGGGAGGGCTGGTAGCATTCAGTACTTC. Amino acid sequence: CASSVDVGRAGSIQYF.

The chain carries TRBV5-6 and TRBJ2-3; 7 bases match TRBD1. The CDR3 totals 15 residues. J lost 5 bases, V lost 4 bases, and 10 bases had no gene match. Looked up from germline, CDR1 is SGHDT and CDR2 is YYEEEE. CDR3 sequence reads: CASSPSYRGQDTQYF. For the CDR3, the DNA is TGTGCCAGCAGCCCGAGCTACAGGGGACAAGATACGCAGTATTTT.

The chain employs TRBV2 and TRBJ2-1; 9 bases map to TRBD2. After removal of 7 bases from V and 9 bases from J, the junction contained 16 bases not matched to a gene. Germline CDR1 reads SNHLY; CDR2 reads FYNNEI. The CDR3 has 16 amino acids. The CDR3 reads CASIRGGAGGLSEQFF. The CDR3 nucleotides read TGTGCCAGCATTAGGGGAGGAGCGGGAGGCCTTAGTGAGCAGTTCTTC.

The chain recombines TRBV6-5 with TRBJ1-1; 8 bases agree with TRBD1. Germline V gene data show CDR1 as MNHEY and CDR2 as SVGAGI. The CDR3 length is 12 residues. Unmatched junction bases numbered 5, after V lost 6 bases and J lost 8 bases. In DNA form, the CDR3 reads TGTGCCAGCAGCAGACAGGGGAGGGAAGCTTTCTTT. Its translation is CASSRQGREAFF.

The chain is built from TRBV11-2 and TRBJ2-1; no clear D gene. CDR3 length: 13 amino acids. V was clipped by 5 bases and J by 1 base, with 6 bases between them. Per the germline V gene, CDR1 is SGHAT and CDR2 is FQNNGV. The CDR3 spells CASSASSYNEQFF. The CDR3 region has the DNA TGTGCCAGCAGCGCGTCTTCCTACAATGAGCAGTTCTTC.

The chain has TRBV27 and TRBJ2-1; TRBD2 agrees at 11 bases. Germline CDR1 MNHEY, CDR2 SMNVEV (reference sequence). The CDR3 extends over 14 amino acids. After removal of 6 bases from V and 9 bases from J, the junction contained 7 bases not matched to a gene. The DNA for the CDR3 is TGTGCCAGCAGGCTTAGCGGGAGGGCGGGTGAGCAGTTCTTC. As protein: CASRLSGRAGEQFF.

In regard to this clone: Other nucleotide sequences in the sample specify the same CDR3. This sequence joins TRBV30 and TRBJ1-5; tentatively, D is TRBD1 (5 bases). From germline, CDR1 is GTSNPN and CDR2 SVGIG (reference sequence). This CDR3 contains 13 residues. V was trimmed by 1 base and J by 3 bases, leaving 7 bases between them. The CDR3 bases are TGTGCCTGGAGTGGACAGCTCAATCAGCCCCAGCATTTT. As protein: CAWSGQLNQPQHF.

This chain links TRBV6-6 with TRBJ2-1; 9 bases match TRBD2. CDR3 size: 14 residues. CDR1 and CDR2 (germline): MNHNY, SVGAGI (reference sequence). V shed 10 bases and J 6 bases; nucleotides not matched to a gene: 10. CDR3 in amino acids: CATAVAGVINEQFF. DNA of the CDR3: TGTGCCACGGCGGTAGCGGGAGTCATCAATGAGCAGTTCTTC.

This clone was seen only a few times. The genes are TRBV28 and TRBJ2-2, with TRBD2 identical over 8 bases. Per the germline V gene, CDR1 is MDHEN and CDR2 is SYDVKM. Trimming removed 7 bases from V and 5 bases from J; junction bases left unmatched: 6. The CDR3 consists of 14 residues. CDR3 DNA: TGTGCCAGCAATCGGGGACTAGAAACCGGGGAGCTGTTTTTT. Translating gives CASNRGLETGELFF.

The chain joins TRBV30 to TRBJ2-6, with D unresolved. The germline V gene encodes CDR1 GTSNPN and CDR2 SVGIG (reference sequence). The CDR3 contains 11 residues. With 6 bases removed from V and 6 bases from J, the gap between germline ends came to 6 bases. DNA of the CDR3: TGTGCCTGTTTTATGGCCAACGTCCTGACTTTC. Its translation is CACFMANVLTF.

The chain couples TRBV3-1 (or the pseudogene TRBV3-2) to TRBJ2-3; D unresolved. Per the germline V gene, CDR1 is LGHDT and CDR2 is YNNKEL (reference sequence). V shed 5 bases and J shed 6 bases, with 9 bases lying between them. This CDR3 spans 12 amino acids. CDR3 nucleotide sequence: TGTGCCAGCAGCTACAGATCGGATACGCAGTATTTT. Its translation: CASSYRSDTQYF.

The sample holds many counts of this clone. This sequence joins TRBV29-1 and TRBJ2-7; 7 bases are shared with TRBD2. The CDR3 has 13 amino acids. CDR1 is SQVTM, CDR2 ANQGSEA, per germline. V gave up 7 bases and J gave up 4 bases; unmatched junction bases: 10. The CDR3 loop reads CSGSLAPTYEQYF. Written as DNA, the CDR3 is TGCAGCGGGTCACTAGCGCCAACTTACGAGCAGTACTTC.

The V gene is TRBV30, the J gene TRBJ2-1; D remains ambiguous. Trimming took 1 base from V and 0 from J, leaving 4 bases between them. CDR1 and CDR2 (germline): GTSNPN, SVGIG (reference sequence). This CDR3 spans 13 amino acids. In DNA, the CDR3 is TGTGCCTGGAGTGCGAGCTCCTACAATGAGCAGTTCTTC. Its translation: CAWSASSYNEQFF.

J is TRBJ2-4 and V is TRBV12-3 or TRBV12-4, with TRBD1 matching 9 bases. This CDR3 region has 13 residues. The trim removed 6 bases at V and 7 bases at J, leaving 4 bases unmatched. The CDR3 protein is CASSWGTGNIQYF. CDR3 DNA sequence: TGTGCCAGCAGCTGGGGGACAGGGAACATTCAGTACTTC.

The CDR3: CSVSRLAGQETQYF. In nucleotides, the CDR3 is TGCAGCGTTTCCCGACTAGCGGGCCAAGAGACCCAGTACTTC. The gene calls are TRBV29-1 and TRBJ2-5, with 10 positions matching TRBD2. Germline CDR1 and CDR2: SQVTM and ANQGSEA. The V and J ends lost 5 bases and 1 base, in that order; junction bases with no gene match: 4. The CDR3 totals 14 residues.

The chain couples TRBV19 to TRBJ2-1; a weak D match, TRBD2 (5 bases). In germline, CDR1 is LNHDA, CDR2 SQIVND (reference sequence). Trimming took 8 bases from V and 6 from J, leaving 20 bases between them. The CDR3 has 15 amino acids. CDR3 loop: CASQVFHAGSNEQFF. As DNA, the CDR3 is TGTGCCAGTCAAGTTTTCCATGCGGGTAGCAATGAGCAGTTCTTC.

This CDR3 is CASSEPGQGQNTIYF. The CDR3 coding sequence is TGTGCCAGCAGCGAGCCGGGACAGGGGCAAAACACCATATATTTT. The gene calls are TRBV7-9 and TRBJ1-3; 10 positions match TRBD1. The CDR3 spans 15 residues. The V gene's germline CDR1 is SEHNR and CDR2 FQNEAQ (reference sequence). Trimming took 5 bases from V and 6 from J; bases not matched to a gene: 7.

The gene calls are TRBV12-3 or TRBV12-4 and TRBJ2-7, with TRBD2 as a possible D gene (5 bases). There are 13 residues in the CDR3. V lost 3 bases to trimming and J lost 7 bases, with 13 bases between them. The CDR3 sequence is CASSLSGSLEQYF. CDR3 in DNA: TGTGCCAGCAGTTTGAGCGGTTCTTTAGAGCAGTACTTC.

This clone was seen only once. V is TRBV24-1 and J is TRBJ2-1; 10 positions match TRBD2. Trimming removed 1 base from V and 7 bases from J; junction bases left unmatched: 15. This CDR3 spans 19 amino acids. Germline lookup yields CDR1 KGHDR and CDR2 SFDVKD. The CDR3 sequence: CATSDFGRASGRTVNEQFF. DNA for the CDR3: TGTGCCACCAGTGATTTTGGACGCGCTAGCGGGAGAACCGTAAATGAGCAGTTCTTC.

This chain links TRBV29-1 with TRBJ1-1; D unresolved. V dropped 5 bases and J dropped 10 bases, with 14 bases sitting between them. This CDR3 spans 11 amino acids. CDR1 and CDR2 (germline): SQVTM, ANQGSEA. The CDR3 protein is CSVYSRPPAFF. Written as DNA, the CDR3 is TGCAGCGTTTACAGCCGTCCCCCAGCTTTCTTT. Full variable domain (outside the CDR3, taken from reference TRBV29-1 and TRBJ1-1): SAVISQKPSRDICQRGTSLTIQCQVDSQVTMMFWYRQQPGQSLTLIATANQGSEATYESGFVIDKFPISRPNLTFSTLTVSNMSPEDSSIYLCSVYSRPPAFFGQGTRLTVV.

The rearrangement uses TRBV6-6 and TRBJ2-7; TRBD2 aligns across 12 bases. Germline CDR1 MNHNY, CDR2 SVGAGI (reference sequence). V dropped 4 bases and J dropped 3; count of bases not matched to a gene: 4. The length of the CDR3 is 15 residues. This CDR3 is CASSSPTSGSYEQYF. The CDR3 DNA reads as TGTGCCAGCAGTTCCCCGACTAGCGGGAGCTACGAGCAGTACTTC.

V usage is TRBV21-1 and J usage is TRBJ2-3; TRBD2, the table's D call, lacks a check against the DNA. TRBV21-1 is shown as a pseudogene. There are 20 residues in the CDR3. The chain's CDR3 is CASSAHGRESVRTSTDTQYF. The CDR3 DNA reads TGTGCCAGCAGCGCCCATGGACGGGAGTCCGTACGGACTAGCACAGATACGCAGTATTTT.

In DNA, the CDR3 is TGTGCCAGCAGCTTCGGAAGACAGGGAGGCTCACCCCTCCACTTT. It yields the protein CASSFGRQGGSPLHF. The chain carries TRBV28 and TRBJ1-6, with TRBD1 identical over 7 bases. The V gene's germline CDR1 is MDHEN and CDR2 SYDVKM. This CDR3 is built from 15 residues. With 6 bases clipped from V and 10 bases from J, the junction kept 12 bases outside the gene matches.

The chain links TRBV19 to TRBJ1-3, with D unclear. Germline V gene data show CDR1 as LNHDA and CDR2 as SQIVND (reference sequence). V was shortened by 6 bases and J by 0 bases, with 15 bases between the two germline ends. The CDR3 is 16 residues long. CDR3 DNA: TGTGCCAGTAGGGCCCTGGACTCTACCTCTGGAAACACCATATATTTT. Residues: CASRALDSTSGNTIYF.